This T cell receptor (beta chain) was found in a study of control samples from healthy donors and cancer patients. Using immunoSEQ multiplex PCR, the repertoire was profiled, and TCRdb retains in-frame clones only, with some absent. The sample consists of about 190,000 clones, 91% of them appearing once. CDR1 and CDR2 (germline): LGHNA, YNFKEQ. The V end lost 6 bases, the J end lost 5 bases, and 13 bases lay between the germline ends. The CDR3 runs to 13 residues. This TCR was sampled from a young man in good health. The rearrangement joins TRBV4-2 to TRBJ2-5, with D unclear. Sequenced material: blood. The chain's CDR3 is CASRSQLGETQYF. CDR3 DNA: TGTGCCAGCAGGAGCCAGCTAGGGGAGACCCAGTACTTC.